These 26 T cell receptor beta chains share one sample of origin, sequenced in a study of early T cells in non-severe SARS-CoV-2 infection. TCRdb re-called the 5' RACE reads through MiXCR, storing one row per CDR3 protein. There are tens of thousands of distinct CDR3 sequences in the sample; more than 8.5% occur only once, and roughly 18% lies in the top ten. Sequencing input: whole blood. These receptors originate from an adult who was a healthcare worker with PCR-confirmed SARS-CoV-2 infection or an uninfected control (not recorded which).

The chain recombines TRBV21-1 with TRBJ2-7; TRBD2 is the table's D call and was not checked against the DNA. TRBV21-1 is an annotated pseudogene. This CDR3 spans 14 amino acids. The DNA for the CDR3 is TGTGCCAGCAGAGGGAGGCGAAAGTCCTACGAGCAGTACTTC. It yields the protein CASRGRRKSYEQYF.

There are many counts of this clonotype. The DNA of the CDR3 is TGTGCCAGCAGCCCCGGGATAGCGGGAGTTGATGAGCAGTTCTTC. Translating gives CASSPGIAGVDEQFF. This rearrangement joins TRBV7-9 to TRBJ2-1; 9 bases align to TRBD2. The germline gives CDR1 SEHNR, CDR2 FQNEAQ (reference sequence). The CDR3 is 15 amino acids. V lost 5 bases to trimming and J lost 8 bases; unmatched junction nucleotides: 10.

At least ten counts were recorded for this clonotype. The genes are TRBV28 and TRBJ1-6, with 8 bases identical to TRBD1. CDR3 length equals 13 residues. Germline CDR1 MDHEN, CDR2 SYDVKM. V was clipped by 7 bases and J by 13 bases; unmatched bases: 9. This chain's CDR3 is CASTPTRDRPLHF. The CDR3 region has the DNA TGTGCCAGCACCCCAACCCGGGACAGGCCCCTCCACTTT.

There are many counts of this clonotype. The gene calls are TRBV10-2 and TRBJ2-3, with TRBD1 matching 7 bases. The germline CDR1 and CDR2 sequences are WSHSY and SAAADI. Trimming took 5 bases from V and 4 from J; bases not matched to a gene: 6. This CDR3 comprises 14 residues. The CDR3 here is CASSMDRPADTQYF. The CDR3 DNA is TGCGCCAGCAGTATGGACAGGCCTGCAGATACGCAGTATTTT.

This clonotype was seen only a few times. The chain carries TRBV28 and TRBJ2-5; 10 bases fit TRBD1. The CDR3 has 15 amino acids. V shed 5 bases and J 5 bases; nucleotides not matched to a gene: 8. Per germline, CDR1 MDHEN and CDR2 SYDVKM. The CDR3 loop is CASSPQTGGGETQYF. The CDR3 bases are TGTGCCAGCAGTCCGCAGACAGGGGGCGGTGAGACCCAGTACTTC.

This clonotype has only a few counts. J is TRBJ2-5 and V is TRBV6-6; 12 bases are shared with TRBD1. CDR3 size: 18 residues. Trimming cost V 2 bases and J 4 bases; bases outside gene matches: 11. The germline V gene encodes CDR1 MNHNY and CDR2 SVGAGI (reference sequence). DNA for the CDR3: TGTGCCAGCAGTTACACTCCCACCGGGACAGGGGGCTCAGAGACCCAGTACTTC. It yields the protein CASSYTPTGTGGSETQYF.

This clonotype was counted between two and nine times. The rearrangement uses TRBV7-9 and TRBJ2-4; D remains ambiguous. V gave up 2 bases and J gave up 9 bases, with 11 bases separating them. This CDR3 region has 13 residues. Germline V gene data show CDR1 as SEHNR and CDR2 as FQNEAQ (reference sequence). Here the CDR3 DNA reads TGTGCCAGCAGCTTACAGGATAGGAGCATTCAGTACTTC. This sequence encodes CASSLQDRSIQYF.

The V gene is TRBV15, the J gene TRBJ2-2, with D possibly TRBD2 on 6 matching bases. CDR1 is LNHNV and CDR2 is YYDKDF in the germline V gene (reference sequence). The V and J ends lost 0 bases and 4 bases respectively, with 9 bases between them. The CDR3 is 15 amino acids. CDR3 amino acids: CATSRDRGSTGELFF. In DNA, the CDR3 is TGTGCCACCAGCAGAGATCGGGGGTCCACCGGGGAGCTGTTTTTT.

J is TRBJ2-1 and V is TRBV5-4; 8 bases align to TRBD2. The CDR3 length is 16 residues. Germline assignment: CDR1 SGHNT and CDR2 YYREEE (reference sequence). V was clipped by 0 bases and J by 8 bases; unmatched bases: 10. This CDR3 reads CASSLGLAGTLYEQFF. CDR3 DNA: TGTGCCAGCAGCTTGGGGCTAGCGGGTACCCTGTATGAGCAGTTCTTC. The entire variable domain, with the rest obtained from reference TRBV5-4 and TRBJ2-1, is as follows: ETGVTQSPTHLIKTRGQQVTLRCSSQSGHNTVSWYQQALGQGPQFIFQYYREEENGRGNFPPRFSGLQFPNYSSELNVNALELDDSALYLCASSLGLAGTLYEQFFGPGTRLTVL.

The gene calls are TRBV12-3 or TRBV12-4 and TRBJ2-3; 9 bases agree with TRBD2. The CDR3 totals 15 residues. The ends lost 5 bases at V and 5 bases at J; junction bases unmatched: 8. The CDR3 DNA reads as TGTGCCAGCAGTAGTCTAGCGGGGATAAAAGATACGCAGTATTTT. Its translation is CASSSLAGIKDTQYF.

This clonotype was seen repeatedly, ten times or more. V and J are TRBV14 and TRBJ1-1, with D unclear. CDR3 size: 12 residues. V lost 8 bases, J lost 1 base, and 8 bases lay in between. Germline CDR1 and CDR2: SGHDN and FVKESK. The CDR3 region is CASGRWNTEAFF. The DNA for the CDR3 is TGTGCCAGCGGTCGTTGGAACACTGAAGCTTTCTTT. Full variable domain (outside the CDR3, taken from reference TRBV14 and TRBJ1-1): EAGVTQFPSHSVIEKGQTVTLRCDPISGHDNLYWYRRVMGKEIKFLLHFVKESKQDESGMPNNRFLAERTGGTYSTLKVQPAELEDSGVYFCASGRWNTEAFFGQGTRLTVV.

At least ten counts were recorded for this clonotype. The V call is TRBV7-9, the J call TRBJ2-7; D is unresolved. The CDR3 loop spans 11 amino acids. V lost 3 bases and J lost 2, with 2 bases in between. The V gene's germline CDR1 is SEHNR and CDR2 FQNEAQ (reference sequence). DNA for the CDR3: TGTGCCAGCAGCTTCACCTACGAGCAGTACTTC. Translated: CASSFTYEQYF.

The chain is built from TRBV6-2 or TRBV6-3 and TRBJ2-3, with 7 bases lining up with TRBD2. The germline V gene has CDR1 MNHEY and CDR2 SVGEGT. This CDR3 has 13 amino acids. V was pared by 6 bases and J by 4 bases, with 4 bases of the junction left unmatched. The CDR3 DNA reads TGTGCCAGCAGCCGGGGAGGGCCAGATACGCAGTATTTT. It translates to CASSRGGPDTQYF.

V is TRBV20-1 and J is TRBJ1-1; D is perhaps TRBD1 (5 bases). The CDR3 is 12 residues long. Germline CDR1 and CDR2: DFQATT and SNEGSKA (reference sequence). The germline V and J ends were trimmed by 6 bases and 9 bases, with 17 bases remaining between them. CDR3 amino acids: CSAPGREFQAFF. In nucleotides, the CDR3 is TGCAGTGCGCCGGGCAGGGAGTTCCAAGCTTTCTTT.

This clonotype has more than one count but fewer than ten. The genes are TRBV7-9 and TRBJ2-5; the D gene is possibly TRBD1 (5 bases). Germline V gene data show CDR1 as SEHNR and CDR2 as FQNEAQ (reference sequence). CDR3 size: 11 residues. The V and J ends lost 5 bases and 5 bases respectively, with 6 bases between them. The CDR3 DNA sequence: TGTGCCAGCAGCAAGGGGGAGACCCAGTACTTC. Translating gives CASSKGETQYF.

There are a few counts of this clonotype. A read error may account for a junction end that differs from germline. The chain carries TRBV7-7 and TRBJ1-1, with D tentatively TRBD1 (6 bases). The germline gives CDR1 SSHAT, CDR2 FNYEAQ (reference sequence). The CDR3 is 12 residues long. CDR3 bases: TGTGCTAGCAGCTTAGAGGGGGGTGAAGCTTTCTTT. It specifies CASSLEGGEAFF.

As regards this clonotype: This may be a read error: a much more frequent sequence differs by one nucleotide. The rearrangement joins TRBV6-2 or TRBV6-3 to TRBJ2-1, with 13 bases fitting TRBD2. This CDR3 spans 20 amino acids. CDR1 MNHEY and CDR2 SVGEGT come from the germline V gene. CDR3 loop: CVSSAAGLAGAWGTYNEQFF. The CDR3 nucleotides read TGTGTCAGCAGCGCGGCCGGACTAGCGGGAGCATGGGGCACCTACAATGAGCAGTTCTTC.

This sequence joins TRBV7-2 and TRBJ1-1; D gene unclear. This CDR3 region has 14 residues. Looked up from germline, CDR1 is SGHTA and CDR2 is FQGNSA. Deletions cut 7 bases from V and 1 base from J, with 13 bases between. The CDR3 region is CASTPGHQNTEAFF. CDR3 DNA: TGTGCCAGCACCCCCGGGCATCAGAACACTGAAGCTTTCTTT. The variable domain in full, with the rest retrieved from reference TRBV7-2 and TRBJ1-1, is GAGVSQSPSNKVTEKGKDVELRCDPISGHTALYWYRQSLGQGLEFLIYFQGNSAPDKSGLPSDRFSAERTGGSVSTLTIQRTQQEDSAVYLCASTPGHQNTEAFFGQGTRLTVV.

The table lists this clonotype with a count of one. The J gene is TRBJ1-6, the V gene TRBV28; unclear D gene. CDR3 size: 13 residues. Trimming cost V 8 bases and J 5 bases, with 10 bases left between them. CDR1 MDHEN and CDR2 SYDVKM come from the germline V gene. The CDR3 DNA is TGTGCCAGCCGGACCGGTAATAATTCACCCCTCCACTTT. Its protein is CASRTGNNSPLHF.

Relative to its sample, this clonotype is medium-sized. J is TRBJ2-7 and V is TRBV9; tentative D call: TRBD1 (5 bases). CDR3 size: 15 residues. CDR1 is SGDLS, CDR2 YYNGEE, per germline. Trimming took off 5 bases at V and 7 bases at J, with 22 bases between the two ends. The CDR3 sequence is CASSVGHSYAEEQYF. CDR3 bases: TGTGCCAGCAGTGTGGGGCACAGTTACGCGGAAGAGCAGTACTTC.

This chain links TRBV24-1 with TRBJ1-2; TRBD1 agrees at 10 bases. CDR1 and CDR2 (germline): KGHDR, SFDVKD. There are 15 residues in the CDR3. The J segment lost 2 bases and the V segment lost 4 bases, leaving 3 bases of the junction unmatched. The CDR3 is CATSDSGQGNYGYTF. The CDR3 DNA follows: TGTGCCACCAGTGACTCGGGACAGGGGAACTATGGCTACACCTTC.

This clonotype was recorded a few times. The chain couples TRBV10-2 to TRBJ2-5, with D possibly being TRBD2 (5 bases). Trimming cost V 4 bases and J 2 bases, with 8 bases left between them. The CDR3 length is 13 residues. Germline CDR1 is WSHSY and CDR2 is SAAADI. The CDR3 DNA reads TGCGCCAGCAGTGGAGGGTCTCAAGAGACCCAGTACTTC. As protein: CASSGGSQETQYF.

This clonotype was recorded many times. The chain recombines TRBV28 with TRBJ2-2; D not certain. V was trimmed by 3 bases and J by 3 bases, leaving 29 bases between them. The CDR3 totals 21 residues. CDR1 is MDHEN and CDR2 is SYDVKM in the germline V gene. CDR3 sequence: CASSFPPSVLRLRADTGELFF. The CDR3 nucleotides are TGTGCCAGCAGTTTTCCCCCCTCGGTCCTTAGGTTACGCGCGGACACCGGGGAGCTGTTTTTT.

The table lists this clonotype with many counts. This rearrangement joins TRBV6-1 to TRBJ1-1; a weak D match, TRBD1 (6 bases). Germline loops: CDR1 MNHNS, CDR2 SASEGT. The CDR3 is 11 residues long. V gave up 8 bases and J gave up 8 bases, with 12 bases separating them. The CDR3 DNA reads TGTGCCAGCCTTCAGGGGTCGGAAGCTTTCTTT. It encodes CASLQGSEAFF.

This clonotype has ten or more counts. This chain uses TRBV27 with TRBJ1-5; D may be TRBD1 (5 bases). V lost 3 bases and J lost 7, with 10 bases in between. Germline V CDR1 and CDR2: MNHEY, SMNVEV (reference sequence). The CDR3 sequence is 13 residues long. The CDR3 coding sequence is TGTGCCAGCAGTTTGCAGGGAAGGCAGCCCCAGCATTTT. This translates into CASSLQGRQPQHF.

This clonotype was detected a few times. V is TRBV7-9 and J is TRBJ1-3; D gene ambiguous. Trimming left V 3 bases short and J 0 bases short, with 9 bases between. CDR1 is SEHNR and CDR2 is FQNEAQ in the germline V gene (reference sequence). The CDR3 length is 15 residues. CDR3 protein: CASSFGSISGNTIYF. As DNA, the CDR3 is TGTGCCAGCAGCTTCGGGAGTATCTCTGGAAACACCATATATTTT.